The entry below gives a single TCR beta chain sequence along with its context. Its specificity is unknown. Germline V gene sequence: CDR1 SGHRS, CDR2 YFSETQ. This CDR3 region has 11 residues. V lost 5 bases to trimming and J lost 8 bases, with 10 bases between them. This specimen comes from a study of cytomegalovirus exposure and HLA in healthy donors. Study results and caveats: TCR beta V- and J-gene trimming was later associated with a missense DCLRE1C variant. Apparent HLA restriction characterized most CMV-associated TCR beta chains in a later analysis. Later work found that TCR association rates differed between HLA loci; DRB1 had the most and HLA-C the fewest.

Primers for the PCR totalled 60 Vbeta and 13 Jbeta. Libraries were prepared by immunoSEQ multiplex PCR; TCRdb keeps only in-frame clonotypes and omits some of them. Counted here are just over 150,000 clones, around four fifths occurring once; the ten biggest clones make up around 1.3%. The clonotype originates from a woman aged 30 to 39 in good health and CMV-seronegative. Material for sequencing was PBMCs. This rearrangement joins TRBV5-1 to TRBJ1-1, with D possibly being TRBD1 (6 bases). The CDR3 reads CASRTGREAFF. The CDR3 DNA reads as TGCGCCAGCAGGACAGGTCGCGAAGCTTTCTTT.